The T cell receptor (beta chain) under discussion was sequenced for a study of cytomegalovirus exposure and HLA in healthy donors. Study-level background: The same platform as the approximately 670 first-cohort repertoires was used for the 120 validation repertoires, a later analysis reported.

V shed 6 bases and J 0 bases; nucleotides not matched to a gene: 5. CDR3 length: 15 amino acids. Per germline, CDR1 MRHNA and CDR2 SNTAGT. The data were produced by immunoSEQ multiplex PCR, yet TCRdb's version contains in-frame clones alone and is incomplete. The table includes about 60,000 clones, almost 97% detected once. The rearrangement uses TRBV6-4 and TRBJ2-3; 8 nucleotides line up with TRBD2. The TCR was taken from a young woman in good health and CMV-seronegative. The sequencing sample was made of PBMCs. CDR3 region: CASSQSGGSTDTQYF. The DNA for the CDR3 is TGTGCCAGCAGCCAGAGCGGGGGCAGCACAGATACGCAGTATTTT.